This TCR beta chain was sequenced in a study of shared clonotypes between healthy human individuals. Sequencing was performed with immunoSEQ multiplex PCR; in TCRdb, only in-frame clones are kept and a portion is missing. The table lists hundreds of thousands of clones, less than 80% of them singletons, with 1.8% in the top ten. In regard to this clone: The identical CDR3 is also encoded by other nucleotide sequences in the sample.

Trimming took 8 bases from V and 0 from J; bases not matched to a gene: 10. CDR1 and CDR2 from the germline V gene are MGHDK and SYGVNS. The CDR3 runs to 16 residues. The TCR sequence derives from a woman in her thirties in good health. This rearrangement joins TRBV25-1 to TRBJ2-5; 9 bases fit TRBD2. The sequenced material came from memory CD4+ T cells sorted from blood. As for subset: CD45RA-negative fraction. CDR3 DNA: TGTGCCAGCTCGCCAGGTACTAGCGGGTACCAAGAGACCCAGTACTTC. This translates into CASSPGTSGYQETQYF.